This TCR beta chain was retrieved from a study of Ad26.COV2.S vaccination and SARS-CoV-2 variants. At the level of the study: Vaccine-arm donor from the placebo-controlled COV1001 Ad26.COV2.S trial. Donor got 5x10^10 or 1x10^11 viral particles of Ad26.COV2.S. Study-wide points: After vaccination, substantial breadth of spike-specific CD8+ and CD4+ responses was reported. Greater spike-specific TCR breadth was seen in vaccine recipients than in placebo recipients.

Regarding treatment: some 20 received Ad26.COV2.S at low or high dose, single or two shots; about 5 received placebo; per-sample allocation not given. The investigators took samples on day 63 after the first vaccine or placebo injection. There are 15 residues in the CDR3. CDR1 and CDR2 from the germline V gene are SEHNR and FQNEAQ (reference sequence). The ends were cut back, 1 base at V and 4 bases at J, with 13 bases in the middle. The repertoire was sequenced with immunoSEQ multiplex PCR; TCRdb's copy has only in-frame clones and lacks some. The data contain 240,000 or so clones, roughly 90% of them seen just once; the ten biggest clones take up around 10%. A note on this clone: Antigen: not known.

The material was peripheral blood, obtained in a trial of Ad26.COV2.S vaccine versus placebo. The V and J genes are TRBV7-9 and TRBJ1-1, with D unresolved. This TCR was sampled from a person aged 18-60 years who received the Ad26.COV2.S COVID-19 vaccine or a placebo. The CDR3 protein is CASSLVVGASTEAFF. The DNA of the CDR3 is TGTGCCAGCAGCTTAGTGGTGGGTGCGAGCACTGAAGCTTTCTTT.